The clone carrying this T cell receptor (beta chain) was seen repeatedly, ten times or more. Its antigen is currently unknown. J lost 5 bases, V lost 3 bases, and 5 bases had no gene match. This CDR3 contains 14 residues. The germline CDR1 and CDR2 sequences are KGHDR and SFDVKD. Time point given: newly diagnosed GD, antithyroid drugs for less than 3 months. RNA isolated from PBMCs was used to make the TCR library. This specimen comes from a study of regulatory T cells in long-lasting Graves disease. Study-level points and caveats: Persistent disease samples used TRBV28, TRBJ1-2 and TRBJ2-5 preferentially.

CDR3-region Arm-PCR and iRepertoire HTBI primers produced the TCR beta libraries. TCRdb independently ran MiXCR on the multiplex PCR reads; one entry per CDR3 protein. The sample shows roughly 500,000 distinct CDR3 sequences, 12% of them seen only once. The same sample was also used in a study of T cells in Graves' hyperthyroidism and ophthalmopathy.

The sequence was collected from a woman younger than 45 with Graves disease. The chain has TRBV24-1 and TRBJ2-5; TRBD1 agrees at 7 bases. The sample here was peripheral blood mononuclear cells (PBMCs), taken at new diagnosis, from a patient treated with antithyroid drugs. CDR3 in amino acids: CATSDTGESETQYF. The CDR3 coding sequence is TGTGCCACCAGTGATACAGGGGAGAGTGAGACCCAGTACTTC.